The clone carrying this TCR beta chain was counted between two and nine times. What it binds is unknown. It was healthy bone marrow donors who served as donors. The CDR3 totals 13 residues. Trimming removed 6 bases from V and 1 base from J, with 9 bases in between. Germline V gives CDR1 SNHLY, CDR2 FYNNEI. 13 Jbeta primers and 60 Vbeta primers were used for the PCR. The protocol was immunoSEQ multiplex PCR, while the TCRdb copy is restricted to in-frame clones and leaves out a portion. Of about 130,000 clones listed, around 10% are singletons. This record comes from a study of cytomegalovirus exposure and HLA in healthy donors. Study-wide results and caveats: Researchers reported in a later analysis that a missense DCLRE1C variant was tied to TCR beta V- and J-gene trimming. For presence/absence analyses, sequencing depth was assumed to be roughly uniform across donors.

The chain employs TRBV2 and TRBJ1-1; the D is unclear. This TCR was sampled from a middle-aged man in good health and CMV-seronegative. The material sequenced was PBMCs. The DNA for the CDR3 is TGTGCCAGCAGGAAAGCAGGGAACACTGAAGCTTTCTTT. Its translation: CASRKAGNTEAFF.